This TCR beta chain emerged from a study of blood T cell repertoires in COVID-19. Recovery meant two consecutive negative NP/OP PCR tests, professional clearance, or resolved symptoms. This clone was counted a few times. Germline loops: CDR1 ENHRY, CDR2 SYGVKD. The length of the CDR3 is 13 residues. Trimming cost V 3 bases and J 3 bases, with 8 bases left between them. Per the study methods: The assay estimated nucleated cells by amplifying reference gene primers. Repertoires were generated with immunoSEQ multiplex PCR, while TCRdb's copy carries only in-frame clones and drops some. D and trimming come from the DNA, and the V and J calls and clone size come from that table. The sample has 170,000 or so clones; roughly 90% are singletons.

The sequencing input was PBMCs or T cells enriched from blood (not recorded which). The clonotype was recovered from a woman in her 50s who had recovered from COVID-19. The chain links TRBV10-3 to TRBJ1-2; D possibly corresponds to TRBD1 (5 bases). The chain's CDR3 is CAISEDRYYGYTF. The CDR3 DNA sequence: TGTGCCATCAGTGAAGACAGATACTATGGCTACACCTTC.